Detailed here is one TCR beta chain. This clone was seen a single time. No antigen is known for it. Base qualities are not at hand, and no much larger clone is one base apart. V is trimmed back by 2 bases and J by 1 base, and the junction contains 3 bases that no gene match accounts for. CDR3 length: 16 amino acids, cysteine to phenylalanine. The read is trimmed to its CDR3 DNA, 48 bases read in frame from base 1. For CDR1 and CDR2, the germline V gene lists ENHRY and SYGVKD. This specimen's time point label, interpreted: baseline before first vaccination. The treatment or condition label, as the study defines it: meningococcal conjugate vaccine given as trial control. Samples from vaccinated people were obtained from the UK trials COV001 and COV002, which included a single-blind randomized controlled phase 2/3 trial of AZD1222 (ChAdOx1 nCoV-19) in healthy adults. Trial participant PBMC samples were collected at day 0 and day 28 after the second dose for TCRbeta chain sequencing.

The CDR3 regions of human TCRbeta chains were analyzed by immunosequencing. The original methods were these. Repertoire TCRs were matched against a reference library of SARS-CoV-2-specific TCRs generated with the MIRA antigen-specificity platform. Breadth meant the fraction of unique TCRs that were SARS-CoV-2-associated, whereas depth meant the fraction of total T cells that were SARS-CoV-2-associated. Using the MIRA data, every spike-specific TCR was mapped to the spike region that the TCR reacted to and assigned to either a CD4 or a CD8 class. Log10-transformed breadth and depth values were compared by one-way ANOVA with Sidak's multiple comparisons tests. The clones in this table, taken by TCRdb from immuneACCESS, are in-frame only. Not every clone is retained; where verified, under half of the shortfall comes from an unresolved V gene, and the cause of the rest is unknown. V and J calls and clone size are copied from that table; D and trimming were computed from the DNA. Present in this sample are approximately 130,000 clones, around 89% of which were seen just once. Of the sample, 8.5% to 14% is held by the ten largest clones.

This sample is drawn from a study of T cell responses to AZD1222 COVID-19 vaccine (dated by TCRdb to the early 2020s). Some background on the complete study: A total of 233 trial participants underwent TCR sequencing, of whom approximately 210 received two doses of AZD1222 and some 26 received two doses of the MenACWY control vaccine. Trial participants were enrolled by age into 18-55, 56-69 and 70-plus year subgroups, with about 150, 28 and 57 TCR-sequenced participants respectively.

Results and caveats for the whole study, not just this receptor: The 56-69-year group was small, and its depth increase did not reach significance, likely because of low power. After two AZD1222 doses, both the breadth and the depth of spike-specific TCRs were significantly higher than at day 0 and than in MenACWY recipients. Nearly half of unique spike-specific TCRs reportedly recognized epitopes outside regions mutated in the B.1.351 and B.1.1.7 variants. Only five or six AZD1222 recipients were SARS-CoV-2 seropositive at baseline, limiting conclusions about previously exposed vaccinees. The vaccine-associated CD4 TCRs covered the entire spike protein, and the dominant responses fell in regions 160-218 and 743-854. Participants were mostly white British and included more females than males, and it was suggested by the authors that clonal diversity may have been underestimated. No day 14 peak-response samples were available, so repertoires were characterized only after the peak T cell response.

The clonotype originates from an adult in good health. The chain is assembled from TRBV10-3 and TRBJ2-1; TRBD2 agrees with 9 junctional bases. This specimen was peripheral blood, taken on day 0 of MenACWY control vaccination. The nucleotides are TGTGCCATCAGTGAGACCCTAGCGGGATCCTACAATGAGCAGTTCTTC. This gives the protein CAISETLAGSYNEQFF.